The 2 T cell receptor beta chains in this list originate from one sample, sequenced in a study of vaccination and CD4 T cells after COVID-19. Sequencing of cultured CD4+ T cell DNA used the Oncomine TCR Beta short-read assay. MiXCR, run by TCRdb on the PCR reads, gives a single entry per CDR3 protein. Here the sample spans about 15,000 distinct CDR3 sequences, 40% to 65% being singletons. Treatment indicated: 10-day PBMC culture with coronavirus spike peptide pools or control peptides (ViraFEST assay). No antigen is known for these receptors. This specimen was CD4+ T cells from blood, cultured in vitro, taken before SARS-CoV-2 vaccination. These receptors all come from a human donor who had recovered from COVID-19.

The chain carries TRBV19 and TRBJ1-1; D not certain. The germline V gene encodes CDR1 LNHDA and CDR2 SQIVND (reference sequence). CDR3 length equals 16 residues. Trimming shortened V by 1 base and J by 4 bases, and 16 bases separated the two germline ends. DNA of the CDR3: TGTGCCAGTAGTATAGTAGGAGGAATAGGGAGCACTGAAGCTTTCTTT. This sequence encodes CASSIVGGIGSTEAFF.

The rearrangement joins TRBV6-1 to TRBJ2-4, with 8 bases matching TRBD1. Germline V gene sequence: CDR1 MNHNS, CDR2 SASEGT. The CDR3 is 16 residues long. V shed 8 bases, J shed 2 bases, and the junction held 11 bases outside the gene matches. The CDR3 is CASFSQGVGTKNIQYF. Written as DNA, the CDR3 is TGTGCCAGCTTTTCACAGGGGGTAGGGACCAAAAACATTCAGTACTTC.